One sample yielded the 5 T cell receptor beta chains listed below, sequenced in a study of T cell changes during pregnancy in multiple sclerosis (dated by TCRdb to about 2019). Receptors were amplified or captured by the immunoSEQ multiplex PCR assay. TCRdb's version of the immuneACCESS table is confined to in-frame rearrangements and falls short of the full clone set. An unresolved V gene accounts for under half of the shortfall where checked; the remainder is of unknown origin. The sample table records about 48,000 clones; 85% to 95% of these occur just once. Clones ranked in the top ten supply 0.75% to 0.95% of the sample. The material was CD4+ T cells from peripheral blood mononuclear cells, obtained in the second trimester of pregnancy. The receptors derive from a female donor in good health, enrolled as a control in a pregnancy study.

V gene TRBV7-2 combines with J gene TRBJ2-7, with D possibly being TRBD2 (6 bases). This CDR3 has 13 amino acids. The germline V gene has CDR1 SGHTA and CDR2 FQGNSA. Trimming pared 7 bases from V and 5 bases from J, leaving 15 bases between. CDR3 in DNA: TGTGCCAGCACCCTGGGGGGTGGACACGAGCAGTACTTC. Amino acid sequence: CASTLGGGHEQYF.

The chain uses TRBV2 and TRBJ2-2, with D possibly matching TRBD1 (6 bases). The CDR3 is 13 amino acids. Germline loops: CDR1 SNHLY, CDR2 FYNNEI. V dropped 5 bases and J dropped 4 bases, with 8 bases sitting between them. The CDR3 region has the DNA TGTGCCAGCAGTTTGACAGGCACCGGGGAGCTGTTTTTT. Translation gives CASSLTGTGELFF.

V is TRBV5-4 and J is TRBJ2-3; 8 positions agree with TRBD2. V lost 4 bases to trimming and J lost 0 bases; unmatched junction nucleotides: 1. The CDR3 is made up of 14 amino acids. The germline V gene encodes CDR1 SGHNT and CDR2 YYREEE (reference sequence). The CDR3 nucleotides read TGTGCCAGCAGCAAGCGGGAGAGCACAGATACGCAGTATTTT. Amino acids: CASSKRESTDTQYF.

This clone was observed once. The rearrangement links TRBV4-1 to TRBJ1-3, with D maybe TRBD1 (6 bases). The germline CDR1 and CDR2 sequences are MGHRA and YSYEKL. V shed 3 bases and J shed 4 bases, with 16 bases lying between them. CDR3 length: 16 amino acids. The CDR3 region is CASSHPRQVVGNTIYF. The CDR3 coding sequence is TGCGCCAGCAGCCACCCGAGACAGGTTGTAGGAAACACCATATATTTT.

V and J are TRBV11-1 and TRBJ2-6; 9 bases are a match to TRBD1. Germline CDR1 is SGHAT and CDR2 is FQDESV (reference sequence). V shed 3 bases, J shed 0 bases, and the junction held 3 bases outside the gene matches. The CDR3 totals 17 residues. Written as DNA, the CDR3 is TGTGCCAGCAGCTTTGGACAGGGGACCTCTGGGGCCAACGTCCTGACTTTC. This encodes CASSFGQGTSGANVLTF.